Included here is one TCR beta chain sequence, with context. As yet, its antigen is unknown. This sample is drawn from a study of OX40 agonist ivuxolimab in advanced cancers. On the study more broadly: Dose-escalation subjects each had hepatocellular carcinoma, melanoma, renal cell or head and neck cancer. Overall study results and limits: Compared with CD4+, CD8+ T cells on average had more expanded clones.

Generated by immunoSEQ multiplex PCR, the TCRdb table keeps only in-frame clones and is missing some. The data show some 86,000 clones, 90% seen once. Trimming stripped 3 bases from V and 9 bases from J, with 13 bases between. Per the germline V gene, CDR1 is SGHRS and CDR2 is YFSETQ. The CDR3 is 14 amino acids. Peripheral blood came from all dose cohorts at three timepoints. The receptor's source is an adult with an advanced solid tumor such as melanoma, head and neck, liver or kidney cancer. This material consisted of CD4+ or CD8+ T cells sorted from blood, taken in a trial of the OX40 agonist ivuxolimab. V and J are TRBV5-1 and TRBJ1-6; a weak D match, TRBD1 (5 bases). The CDR3 region has the DNA TGCGCCAGCAGCTGGGGGGACGAGTCTTCACCCCTCCACTTT. Amino acid sequence: CASSWGDESSPLHF. Drawing the rest from reference TRBV5-1 and TRBJ1-6, the complete variable domain is KAGVTQTPRYLIKTRGQQVTLSCSPISGHRSVSWYQQTPGQGLQFLFEYFSETQRNKGNFPGRFSGRQFSNSRSEMNVSTLELGDSALYLCASSWGDESSPLHFGNGTRLTVT.